The subject of this entry is one T cell receptor (beta chain). Its target is not known. Data came from immunoSEQ multiplex PCR; TCRdb stores just in-frame clones and leaves some out. This table holds approximately 150,000 clones, 94% found once. Doses given second, at about 4 or about 12 weeks, were pooled. The record originates from a study of T cell responses to AZD1222 COVID-19 vaccine. Study-level results: There were repertoire samples only from the period after the peak T cell response. Possibly, clonal diversity was underestimated; donors were largely white British and included more females. Vaccine-associated CD4 TCRs ranged over spike, dominating at 160-218 and 743-854.

CDR1 is SGHAT, CDR2 FQNNGV, per germline. This CDR3 spans 15 amino acids. Trimming cost V 5 bases and J 4 bases, with 15 bases left between them. This TCR came from an adult who received the AZD1222 COVID-19 vaccine. The chain employs TRBV11-2 and TRBJ2-1; D gene ambiguous. Sample: peripheral blood, taken 28 days after the second AZD1222 dose. CDR3 DNA sequence: TGTGCCAGCAGCGGCCGGCGGCGGAATTACAATGAGCAGTTCTTC. It is translated as CASSGRRRNYNEQFF. The full variable domain, completed using reference TRBV11-2 and TRBJ2-1, is EAGVAQSPRYKIIEKRQSVAFWCNPISGHATLYWYQQILGQGPKLLIQFQNNGVVDDSQLPKDRFSAERLKGVDSTLKIQPAKLEDSAVYLCASSGRRRNYNEQFFGPGTRLTVL.